This entry lists 2 T cell receptor beta chains sequenced from one sample in a study of monozygotic twins with inflammatory bowel disease. From the 5' RACE reads, TCRdb lists one entry per CDR3 protein and no DNA. Here the sample table reports under 200,000 distinct CDR3 sequences. Source material: blood. The source of these receptors is a human donor with ulcerative colitis or Crohn's disease, or a healthy co-twin of an affected twin (not recorded which).

V and J are TRBV9 and TRBJ2-7; the TCRdb D gene call, TRBD2, has no DNA to confirm it. The germline V gene has CDR1 SGDLS and CDR2 YYNGEE. The CDR3 covers 13 residues. This chain's CDR3 is CASSSGPSYEQYF.

This chain uses TRBV7-2 with TRBJ2-2; TCRdb returns TRBD2, unconfirmable since there is no DNA. The CDR3 is 16 amino acids. Germline CDR1 reads SGHTA; CDR2 reads FQGNSA. The CDR3 here is CASRKAPLGDTGELFF.